These 10 T cell receptor beta chains originate from one sample sequenced in a study of blood T cell repertoires in COVID-19. TCRdb's copy holds only in-frame clones and misses some; the assay was immunoSEQ multiplex PCR. This sample has 150,000 or so clones, with approximately 90% found just once. The sequenced material came from peripheral blood. These receptors all come from a woman aged 45-60 years with acute or convalescent COVID-19.

This clone has only a few counts. The V gene is TRBV2, the J gene TRBJ2-5; no definite D call. Looked up from germline, CDR1 is SNHLY and CDR2 is FYNNEI. The CDR3 contains 13 residues. The ends were cut back, 3 bases at V and 4 bases at J, with 9 bases in the middle. CDR3 sequence reads: CASSDSELETQYF. As DNA, the CDR3 is TGTGCCAGCAGTGATTCGGAGTTAGAGACCCAGTACTTC.

The chain joins TRBV5-1 to TRBJ1-1; a weak D match, TRBD1 (5 bases). Germline CDR1 reads SGHRS; CDR2 reads YFSETQ. V was clipped by 4 bases and J by 6 bases, with 16 bases between them. The CDR3 is 14 residues long. This CDR3 reads CASSHLDSNSEAFF. CDR3 nucleotide sequence: TGCGCCAGCAGCCACCTTGACAGTAACTCTGAAGCTTTCTTT.

The chain links TRBV3-1 (or the pseudogene TRBV3-2) to TRBJ1-1; D ambiguous. Germline V gene lookup returns CDR1 LGHDT and CDR2 YNNKEL (reference sequence). The CDR3 loop spans 13 amino acids. The ends were cut back, 0 bases at V and 8 bases at J, with 10 bases in the middle. This CDR3 reads CASSQDRRSEAFF. In DNA, the CDR3 is TGTGCCAGCAGCCAAGATAGAAGATCGGAAGCTTTCTTT.

As DNA, the CDR3 is TGTGCCAGCAGTTCGACAGGGTTGGGAAAACTGTTTTTT. Translated: CASSSTGLGKLFF. This chain connects TRBV6-2 or TRBV6-3 to TRBJ1-4; TRBD1 matches at 7 bases. Germline CDR1 and CDR2: MNHEY and SVGEGT. This CDR3 comprises 13 residues. V shed 4 bases, J shed 10 bases, and the junction held 6 bases outside the gene matches.

The gene calls are TRBV12-5 and TRBJ1-2; D gene ambiguous. The CDR3 has 13 amino acids. V was trimmed by 3 bases and J by 4 bases, leaving 9 bases between them. Germline V gene data show CDR1 as LGHNT and CDR2 as FRNRAP. The CDR3 sequence is CASGFGSGYGYTF. CDR3 nucleotide sequence: TGTGCTAGTGGTTTCGGTTCAGGCTATGGCTACACCTTC.

The CDR3 sequence: CASGLASVLGGYTF. The DNA of the CDR3 is TGTGCTAGTGGTTTGGCCAGCGTACTCGGGGGCTACACCTTC. V gene TRBV12-5 combines with J gene TRBJ1-2, with D unresolved. CDR3 length: 14 residues. Looked up from germline, CDR1 is LGHNT and CDR2 is FRNRAP. The germline V and J ends were trimmed by 1 base and 8 bases, with 14 bases remaining between them.

The rearrangement joins TRBV28 to TRBJ2-4; D perhaps matches TRBD1 (6 bases). CDR3 length: 16 residues. The V end was cut by 5 bases, the J end by 2 bases, with 16 bases between. Germline V gene data show CDR1 as MDHEN and CDR2 as SYDVKM. CDR3 nucleotide sequence: TGTGCCAGCAGTCCTGTAGGGGGAAGGTCCAAAAACATTCAGTACTTC. This translates into CASSPVGGRSKNIQYF.

The genes are TRBV10-3 and TRBJ2-1; the D is unclear. There are 14 residues in the CDR3. V was shortened by 0 bases and J by 7 bases, with 10 bases between the two germline ends. Germline values: CDR1 ENHRY, CDR2 SYGVKD. DNA for the CDR3: TGTGCCATCAGTGAGTCGGGCCCCTCGAATGAGCAGTTCTTC. Protein product: CAISESGPSNEQFF.

This clone was counted only a few times. The chain carries TRBV19 and TRBJ1-2; 9 bases line up with TRBD1. This CDR3 spans 13 amino acids. V was pared by 7 bases and J by 5 bases, with 5 bases of the junction left unmatched. Germline-derived CDR1 and CDR2 are LNHDA and SQIVND (reference sequence). CDR3: CASTQDRGYGYTF. CDR3 bases: TGTGCCAGTACCCAGGACAGGGGTTATGGCTACACCTTC.

This clone came up a few times. The gene calls are TRBV2 and TRBJ1-4, with D possibly TRBD1 on 5 matching bases. CDR1 is SNHLY, CDR2 FYNNEI, per germline. Trimming removed 6 bases at V and 8 bases at J, with 22 bases between. CDR3 size: 16 residues. CDR3 nucleotides: TGTGCCAGCAGAGAGGCCCCCGGGACTACAAACGAAAAACTGTTTTTT. This codes for CASREAPGTTNEKLFF. Full variable domain (outside the CDR3, taken from reference TRBV2 and TRBJ1-4): EPEVTQTPSHQVTQMGQEVILRCVPISNHLYFYWYRQILGQKVEFLVSFYNNEISEKSEIFDDQFSVERPDGSNFTLKIRSTKLEDSAMYFCASREAPGTTNEKLFFGSGTQLSVL.